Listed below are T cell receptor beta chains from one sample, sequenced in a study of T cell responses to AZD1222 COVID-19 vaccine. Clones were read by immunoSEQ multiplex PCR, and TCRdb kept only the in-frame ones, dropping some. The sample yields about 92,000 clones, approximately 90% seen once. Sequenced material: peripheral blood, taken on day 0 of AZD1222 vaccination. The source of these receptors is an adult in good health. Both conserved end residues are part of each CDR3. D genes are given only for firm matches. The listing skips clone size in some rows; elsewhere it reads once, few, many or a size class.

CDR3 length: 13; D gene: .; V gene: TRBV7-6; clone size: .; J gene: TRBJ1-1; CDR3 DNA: TGTGCCAGCAGCTTGGGGGAGAGCACTGAAGCTTTCTTT; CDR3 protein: CASSLGESTEAFF
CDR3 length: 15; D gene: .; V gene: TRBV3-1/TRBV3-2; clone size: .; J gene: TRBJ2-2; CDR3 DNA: TGTGCCAGCAGCCGGGCTAGCTTTGGGACCGGGGAGCTGTTTTTT; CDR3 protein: CASSRASFGTGELFF
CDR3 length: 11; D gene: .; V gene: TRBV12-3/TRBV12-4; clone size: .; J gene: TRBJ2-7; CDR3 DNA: TGTGCCAGCAGTTTAGGGTACGAGCAGTACTTC; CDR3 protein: CASSLGYEQYF
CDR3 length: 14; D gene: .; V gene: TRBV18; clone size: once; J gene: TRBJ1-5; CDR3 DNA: TGTGCCAGCTCACCATCAAGTAGCAATCAGCCCCAGCATTTT; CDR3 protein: CASSPSSSNQPQHF
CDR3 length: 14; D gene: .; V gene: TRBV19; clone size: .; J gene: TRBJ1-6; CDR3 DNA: TGTGCCAGTAGTATAGTACAGTTAAATTCACCCCTCCACTTT; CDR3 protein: CASSIVQLNSPLHF
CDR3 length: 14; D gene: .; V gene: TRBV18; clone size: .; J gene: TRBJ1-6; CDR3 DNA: TGTGCCAGCTCGACGACAGAGGGGAATTCACCCCTCCACTTT; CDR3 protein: CASSTTEGNSPLHF
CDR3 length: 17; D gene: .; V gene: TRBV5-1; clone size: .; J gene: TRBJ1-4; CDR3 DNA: TGCGCCAGCAGCTTGGCCGGCAGACTTGCAACTAATGAAAAACTGTTTTTT; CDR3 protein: CASSLAGRLATNEKLFF
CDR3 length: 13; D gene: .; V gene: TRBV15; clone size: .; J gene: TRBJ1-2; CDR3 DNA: TGTGCCACCAGCAGAGGGGGAAACTATGGCTACACCTTC; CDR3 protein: CATSRGGNYGYTF
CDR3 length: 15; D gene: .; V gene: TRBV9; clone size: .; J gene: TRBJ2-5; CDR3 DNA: TGTGCCAGCAGCTTCACCGGGGGGCCCCAAGAGACCCAGTACTTC; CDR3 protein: CASSFTGGPQETQYF
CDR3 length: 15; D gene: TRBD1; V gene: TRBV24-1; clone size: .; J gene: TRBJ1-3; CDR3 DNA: TGTGCCACCAGTGACTCCGGGACAGGTGGAAACACCATATATTTT; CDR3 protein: CATSDSGTGGNTIYF
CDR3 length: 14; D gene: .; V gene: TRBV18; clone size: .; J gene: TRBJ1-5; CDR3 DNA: TGTGCCAGCTCACCAGGTTTAGTTAATCAGCCCCAGCATTTT; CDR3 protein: CASSPGLVNQPQHF
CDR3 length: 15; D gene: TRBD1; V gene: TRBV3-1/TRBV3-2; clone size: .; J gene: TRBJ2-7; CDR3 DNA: TGTGCCAGCAGCCAGATTGGACAGGGGGGGTACGAGCAGTACTTC; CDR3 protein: CASSQIGQGGYEQYF
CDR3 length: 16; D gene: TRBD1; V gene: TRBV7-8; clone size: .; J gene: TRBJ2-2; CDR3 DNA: TGTGCCAGCAGCCCCGCAGGGGGCGCCGGAACCGGGGAGCTGTTTTTT; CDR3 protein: CASSPAGGAGTGELFF
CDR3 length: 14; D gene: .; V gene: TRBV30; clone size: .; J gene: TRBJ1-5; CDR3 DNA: TGTGCCTGGAGTGGGACGAGTAGCAATCAGCCCCAGCATTTT; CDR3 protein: CAWSGTSSNQPQHF
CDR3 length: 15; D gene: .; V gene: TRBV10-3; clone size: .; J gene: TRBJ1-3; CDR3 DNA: TGTGCCATCAGTGCAGTACAAAGGGCTGGAAACACCATATATTTT; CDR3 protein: CAISAVQRAGNTIYF
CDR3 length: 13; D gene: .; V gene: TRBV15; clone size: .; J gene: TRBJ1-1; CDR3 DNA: TGTGCCACCAGCAGAGCGGAGAACACTGAAGCTTTCTTT; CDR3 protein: CATSRAENTEAFF
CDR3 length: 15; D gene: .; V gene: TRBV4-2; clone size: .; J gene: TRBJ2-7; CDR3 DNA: TGTGCCAGCAGCCAAGATCTCCGGAGCTCCTACGAGCAGTACTTC; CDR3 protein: CASSQDLRSSYEQYF
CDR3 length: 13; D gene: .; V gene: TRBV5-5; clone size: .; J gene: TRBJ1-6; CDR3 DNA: TGTGCCAGCAGCTTGACCGGGCTTTCACCCCTCCACTTT; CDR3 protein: CASSLTGLSPLHF
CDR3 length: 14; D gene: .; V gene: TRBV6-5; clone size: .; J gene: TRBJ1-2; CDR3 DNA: TGTGCCAGCAGTTACTCTAACAGGGACTATGGCTACACCTTC; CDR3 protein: CASSYSNRDYGYTF
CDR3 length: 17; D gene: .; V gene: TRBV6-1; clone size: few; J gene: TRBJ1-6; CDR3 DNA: TGTGCCAGCAGTGGCAAGGCAGGGGCCTCCTATAATTCACCCCTCCACTTT; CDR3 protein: CASSGKAGASYNSPLHF
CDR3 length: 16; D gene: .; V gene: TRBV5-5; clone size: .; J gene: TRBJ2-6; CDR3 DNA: TGTGCCAGCAGCCGCAGTGAAGCTGCTGGGGCCAACGTCCTGACTTTC; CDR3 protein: CASSRSEAAGANVLTF
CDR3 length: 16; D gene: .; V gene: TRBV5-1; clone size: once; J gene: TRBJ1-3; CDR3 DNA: TGCGCCAGCAGCTTGGCTGGGGGGCGAAACGGAAACACCATATATTTT; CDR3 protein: CASSLAGGRNGNTIYF
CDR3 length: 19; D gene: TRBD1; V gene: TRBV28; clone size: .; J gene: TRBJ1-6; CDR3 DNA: TGTGCCACCAGTGACCCGGGACAGGGAAACGATTGGACAACTTCACCCCTCCACTTT; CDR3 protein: CATSDPGQGNDWTTSPLHF
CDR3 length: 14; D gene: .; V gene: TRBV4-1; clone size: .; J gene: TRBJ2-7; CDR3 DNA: TGCGCCAGCAGCCAAGTGGGACCTCCATACGAGCAGTACTTC; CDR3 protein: CASSQVGPPYEQYF
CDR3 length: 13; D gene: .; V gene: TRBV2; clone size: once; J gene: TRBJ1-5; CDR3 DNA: TGTGCCAGCAGTGCCGGGCGCAATCAGCCCCAGCATTTT; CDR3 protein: CASSAGRNQPQHF
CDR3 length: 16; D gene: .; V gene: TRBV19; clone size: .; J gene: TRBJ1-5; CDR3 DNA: TGTGCCAGTAGTAACCCTAGGCGGGAAAGCAATCAGCCCCAGCATTTT; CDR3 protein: CASSNPRRESNQPQHF
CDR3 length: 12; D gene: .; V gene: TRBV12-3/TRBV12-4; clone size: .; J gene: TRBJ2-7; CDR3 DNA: TGTGCCAGCAGTGCGGACAGCTACGAGCAGTACTTC; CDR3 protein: CASSADSYEQYF
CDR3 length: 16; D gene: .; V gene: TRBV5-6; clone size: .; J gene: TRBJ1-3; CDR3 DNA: TGTGCCAGCAGCCTTCTCGGACCTTCCCATGGAAACACCATATATTTT; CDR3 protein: CASSLLGPSHGNTIYF
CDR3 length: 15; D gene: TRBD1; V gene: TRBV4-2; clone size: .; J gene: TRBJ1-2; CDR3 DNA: TGTGCCAGCAGCCAAGGACAGGGATCTAACTATGGCTACACCTTC; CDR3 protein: CASSQGQGSNYGYTF
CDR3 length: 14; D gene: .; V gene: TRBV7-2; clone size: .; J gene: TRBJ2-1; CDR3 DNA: TGTGCCAGCAGCTTAGTGGAATCGGGTAATGAGCAGTTCTTC; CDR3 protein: CASSLVESGNEQFF
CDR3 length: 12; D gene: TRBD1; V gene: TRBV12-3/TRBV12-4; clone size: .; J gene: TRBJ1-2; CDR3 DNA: TGTGCCAGCAGTCAACAGGGGTATGGCTACACCTTC; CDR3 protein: CASSQQGYGYTF
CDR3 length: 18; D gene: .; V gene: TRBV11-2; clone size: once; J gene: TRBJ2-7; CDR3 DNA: TGTGCCAGCAGCTCAGTACAATGGACTACCCGGGGCTCCTACGAGCAGTACTTC; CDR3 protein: CASSSVQWTTRGSYEQYF
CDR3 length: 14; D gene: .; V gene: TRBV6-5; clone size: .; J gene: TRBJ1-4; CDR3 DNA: TGTGCCAGCAGTCTTAGACAACGAAATGAAAAACTGTTTTTT; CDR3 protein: CASSLRQRNEKLFF
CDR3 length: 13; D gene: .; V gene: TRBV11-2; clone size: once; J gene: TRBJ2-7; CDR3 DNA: TGTGCCAGCAGCTTGGGACTCCGGTACGAGCAGTACTTC; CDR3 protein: CASSLGLRYEQYF
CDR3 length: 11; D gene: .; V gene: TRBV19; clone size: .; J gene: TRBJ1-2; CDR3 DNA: TGTGCCAGTAGGGGATACTATGGCTACACCTTC; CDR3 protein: CASRGYYGYTF
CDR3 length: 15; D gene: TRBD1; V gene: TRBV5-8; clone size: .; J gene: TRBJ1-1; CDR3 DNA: TGTGCCAGCAGCTTGGGGACAGGGTGGTACACTGAAGCTTTCTTT; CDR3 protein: CASSLGTGWYTEAFF
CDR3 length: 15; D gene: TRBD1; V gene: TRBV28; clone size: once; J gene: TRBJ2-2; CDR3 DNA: TGTGCCAGCAGAAGACAGGGCGCGAACACCGGGGAGCTGTTTTTT; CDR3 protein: CASRRQGANTGELFF
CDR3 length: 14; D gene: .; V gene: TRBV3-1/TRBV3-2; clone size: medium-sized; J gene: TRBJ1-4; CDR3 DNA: TGTGCCAGCAGCCCCTGGCAGGGCTATGAAAAACTGTTTTTT; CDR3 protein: CASSPWQGYEKLFF
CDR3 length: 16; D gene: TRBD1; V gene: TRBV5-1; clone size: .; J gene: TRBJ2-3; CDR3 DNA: TGCGCCAGCAGGTTACCTCTACAGGGGAATAGGGATACGCAGTATTTT; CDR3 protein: CASRLPLQGNRDTQYF
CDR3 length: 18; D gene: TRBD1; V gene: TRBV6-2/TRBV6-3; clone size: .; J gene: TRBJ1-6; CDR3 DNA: TGTGCCAGCAGTTTCGACAGGGGGCGCGACTCCACGTCCTCACCCCTCCACTTT; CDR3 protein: CASSFDRGRDSTSSPLHF
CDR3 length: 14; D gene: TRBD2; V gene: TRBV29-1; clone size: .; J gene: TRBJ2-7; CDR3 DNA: TGCAGCACGGGGGGGACTAGCGGGACCTACGAGCAGTACTTC; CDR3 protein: CSTGGTSGTYEQYF
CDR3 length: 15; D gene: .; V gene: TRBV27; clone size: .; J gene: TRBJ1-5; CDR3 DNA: TGTGCCAGCGGGGCATATGGGGTCGGAGATCAGCCCCAGCATTTT; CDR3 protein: CASGAYGVGDQPQHF
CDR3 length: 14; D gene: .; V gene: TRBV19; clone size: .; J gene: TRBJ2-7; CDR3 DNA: TGTGCCAGTAGTCCCCAGGCAGGGTCCCACGAGCAGTACTTC; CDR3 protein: CASSPQAGSHEQYF
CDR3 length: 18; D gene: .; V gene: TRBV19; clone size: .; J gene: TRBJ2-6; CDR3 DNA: TGTGCCAGTAGTATAGCCCCGGGGAGTTTCCCTGGGGCCAACGTCCTGACTTTC; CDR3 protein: CASSIAPGSFPGANVLTF
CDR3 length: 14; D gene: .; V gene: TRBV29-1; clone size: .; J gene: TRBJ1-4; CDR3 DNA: TGCAGCGCACAGAAGGCGGGGACGGAAGAAAAACTGTTTTTT; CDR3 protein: CSAQKAGTEEKLFF
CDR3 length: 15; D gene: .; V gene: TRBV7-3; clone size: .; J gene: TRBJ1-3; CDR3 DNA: TGTGCCAGCAGCTTAGGCCCAGGAACTGGAAACACCATATATTTT; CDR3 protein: CASSLGPGTGNTIYF
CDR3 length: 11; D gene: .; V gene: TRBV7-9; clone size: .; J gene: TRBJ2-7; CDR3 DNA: TGTGCCAGCAGCCGGACCCACGAGCAGTACTTC; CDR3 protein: CASSRTHEQYF
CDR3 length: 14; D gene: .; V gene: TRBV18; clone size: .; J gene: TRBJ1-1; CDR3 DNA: TGTGCCAGCTCCCGCCGGGACAAGCAAGAAGAAGCTTTCTTT; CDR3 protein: CASSRRDKQEEAFF
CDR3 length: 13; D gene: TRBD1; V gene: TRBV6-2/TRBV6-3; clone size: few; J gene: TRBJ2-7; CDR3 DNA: TGTGCCAGCAGCTTCGACAGGGTCTACGAGCAGTACTTC; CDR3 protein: CASSFDRVYEQYF
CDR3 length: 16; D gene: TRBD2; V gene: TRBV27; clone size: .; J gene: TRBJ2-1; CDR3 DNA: TGTGCCAGCAGTATTTACGCCGGGACTAGTTTTAATGAGCAGTTCTTC; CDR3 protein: CASSIYAGTSFNEQFF